The 10 T cell receptor beta chains listed next were all sequenced from one sample in a study of identical twins. TCRdb re-called the 5' RACE reads through MiXCR, storing one row per CDR3 protein. Of about 240,000 distinct CDR3 sequences detected, about 10% appear once; the ten largest clones hold over 8%. The sequenced sample consisted of memory T cells sorted from blood. These receptors were obtained from a man aged 50-59 years in good health.

At least ten counts were recorded for this clonotype. J is TRBJ2-7 and V is TRBV10-3; D gene ambiguous. The CDR3 is made up of 10 amino acids. Germline V lookup: CDR1 ENHRY, CDR2 SYGVKD. The V gene lost 11 bases and the J gene lost 5 bases, with 10 bases spanning the gap. The CDR3 protein is CAAGAHEQYF. CDR3 nucleotides: TGTGCCGCCGGAGCCCACGAGCAGTACTTC.

This clonotype occurred a few times. The chain recombines TRBV3-1 with TRBJ1-5; 9 bases fit TRBD1. V shed 3 bases, J shed 2 bases, and the junction held 11 bases outside the gene matches. Germline CDR1 reads LGHDT; CDR2 reads YNNKEL (reference sequence). This CDR3 has 18 residues. CDR3 sequence reads: CASSHSPGQGFGNQPQHF. In DNA, the CDR3 is TGTGCCAGCAGCCATTCACCGGGACAGGGTTTCGGCAATCAGCCCCAGCATTTT.

This clonotype has a count of ten or more. The chain joins TRBV7-9 to TRBJ1-4; D gene unclear. Trimming took off 6 bases at V and 8 bases at J, with 10 bases between the two ends. CDR3 length: 12 residues. Germline CDR1 and CDR2: SEHNR and FQNEAQ (reference sequence). CDR3 sequence (DNA): TGTGCCAGCAGTTCGATTGGGGAAAAACTGTTTTTT. It codes for CASSSIGEKLFF.

In its sample, this clonotype was seen many times. The chain combines TRBV5-1 with TRBJ1-6; tentatively, D is TRBD1 (6 bases). V lost 0 bases and J lost 10, with 17 bases in between. The germline gives CDR1 SGHRS, CDR2 YFSETQ. The CDR3 loop spans 16 amino acids. This CDR3 is CASSLVGGAQRSPLHF. The CDR3 DNA is TGCGCCAGCAGCTTGGTCGGGGGCGCGCAGAGATCACCCCTCCACTTT.

This clonotype was found a few times. The V gene is TRBV28, the J gene TRBJ1-5; the D gene is possibly TRBD1 (5 bases). The V gene's germline CDR1 is MDHEN and CDR2 SYDVKM. The CDR3 totals 14 residues. Trimming stripped 5 bases from V and 0 bases from J, with 8 bases between. The CDR3 spells CASSRQHSNQPQHF. For the CDR3, the DNA is TGTGCCAGCAGTAGACAGCATAGCAATCAGCCCCAGCATTTT.

In its sample, this clonotype was seen once. V and J are TRBV19 and TRBJ1-5; D not resolved. With 5 bases removed from V and 4 bases from J, the gap between germline ends came to 12 bases. The CDR3 is made up of 14 amino acids. The germline gives CDR1 LNHDA, CDR2 SQIVND (reference sequence). CDR3 sequence: CASSRQVTNQPQHF. The CDR3 DNA is TGTGCCAGTAGTCGGCAGGTGACTAATCAGCCCCAGCATTTT.

This clonotype turned up a few times. The CDR3 sequence is CASSFQTNTEAFF. The CDR3 coding sequence is TGTGCCAGCAGCTTTCAGACGAACACTGAAGCTTTCTTT. V and J are TRBV5-5 and TRBJ1-1; D gene ambiguous. The CDR3 consists of 13 residues. Germline CDR1 and CDR2: SGHKS and YYEKEE (reference sequence). V was cut by 2 bases and J by 1 base, with 6 bases left in between.

This clonotype occurred many times. The rearrangement links TRBV5-6 to TRBJ2-1, with 12 bases aligning to TRBD2. CDR1 SGHDT and CDR2 YYEEEE come from the germline V gene. This CDR3 is built from 16 residues. V was clipped by 2 bases and J by 9 bases; unmatched bases: 9. The CDR3 nucleotides are TGTGCCAGCAGCTTCCTAGCGGGGGGGGGGTACGGTGAGCAGTTCTTC. Protein: CASSFLAGGGYGEQFF.

Ten or more counts support this clonotype. V and J are TRBV12-3 or TRBV12-4 and TRBJ2-5, with D possibly TRBD1 on 7 matching bases. V was shortened by 5 bases and J by 8 bases, with 15 bases between the two germline ends. This CDR3 spans 13 amino acids. CDR3 nucleotide sequence: TGTGCCAGCAGTCCACCGGAGGGGGCCACCCAGTACTTC. Residues: CASSPPEGATQYF.

The rearrangement uses TRBV5-4 and TRBJ2-1, with D perhaps matching TRBD1 (5 bases). Deletions cut 0 bases from V and 6 bases from J, with 13 bases between. The germline gives CDR1 SGHNT, CDR2 YYREEE (reference sequence). The CDR3 contains 15 residues. CDR3: CASSLEAGPLNEQFF. The CDR3 DNA reads as TGTGCCAGCAGCTTGGAGGCAGGGCCCCTCAATGAGCAGTTCTTC.